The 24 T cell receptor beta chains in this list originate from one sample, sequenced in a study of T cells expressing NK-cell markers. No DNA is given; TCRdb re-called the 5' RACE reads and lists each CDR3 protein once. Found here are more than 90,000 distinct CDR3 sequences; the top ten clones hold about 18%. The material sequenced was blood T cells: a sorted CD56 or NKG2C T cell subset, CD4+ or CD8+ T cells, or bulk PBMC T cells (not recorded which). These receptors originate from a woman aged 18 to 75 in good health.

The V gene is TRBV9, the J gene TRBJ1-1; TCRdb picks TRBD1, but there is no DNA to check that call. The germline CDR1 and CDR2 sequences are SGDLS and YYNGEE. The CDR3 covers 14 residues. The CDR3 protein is CASSVGGAVVEAFF.

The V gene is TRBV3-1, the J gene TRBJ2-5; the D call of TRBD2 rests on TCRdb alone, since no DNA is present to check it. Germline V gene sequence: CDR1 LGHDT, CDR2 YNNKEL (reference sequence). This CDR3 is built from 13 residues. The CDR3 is CASTRESQETQYF.

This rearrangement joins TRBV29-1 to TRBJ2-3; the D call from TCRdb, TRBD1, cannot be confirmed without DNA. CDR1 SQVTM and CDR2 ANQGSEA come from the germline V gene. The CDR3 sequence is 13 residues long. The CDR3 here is CSVTPQGADTQYF.

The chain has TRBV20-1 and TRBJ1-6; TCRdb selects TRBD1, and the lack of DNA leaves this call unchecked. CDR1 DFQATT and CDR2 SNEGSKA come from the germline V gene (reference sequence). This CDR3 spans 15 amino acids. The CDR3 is CSAPGQGAGNSPLHF.

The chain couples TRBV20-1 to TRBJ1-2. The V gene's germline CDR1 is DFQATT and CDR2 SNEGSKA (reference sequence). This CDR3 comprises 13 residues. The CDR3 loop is CSARIRGVCGYTF.

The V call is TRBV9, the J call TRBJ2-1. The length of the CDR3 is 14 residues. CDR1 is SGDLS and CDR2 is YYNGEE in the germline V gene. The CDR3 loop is CASSVGGPKDEQFF. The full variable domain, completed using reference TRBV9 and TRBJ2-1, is DSGVTQTPKHLITATGQRVTLRCSPRSGDLSVYWYQQSLDQGLQFLIQYYNGEERAKGNILERFSAQQFPDLHSELNLSSLELGDSALYFCASSVGGPKDEQFFGPGTRLTVL.

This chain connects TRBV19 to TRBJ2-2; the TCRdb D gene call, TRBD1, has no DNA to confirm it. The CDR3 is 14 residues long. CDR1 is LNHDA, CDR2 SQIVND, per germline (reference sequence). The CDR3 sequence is CASSIQGTAGELFF.

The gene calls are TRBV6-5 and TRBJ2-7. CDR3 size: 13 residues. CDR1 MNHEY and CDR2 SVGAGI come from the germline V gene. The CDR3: CASSSADHYEQYF.

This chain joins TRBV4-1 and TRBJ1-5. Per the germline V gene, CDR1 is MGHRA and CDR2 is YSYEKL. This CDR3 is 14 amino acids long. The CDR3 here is CASSPQDGNQPQHF.

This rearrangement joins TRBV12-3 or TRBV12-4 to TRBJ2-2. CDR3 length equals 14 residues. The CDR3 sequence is CASSLTTGAGELFF.

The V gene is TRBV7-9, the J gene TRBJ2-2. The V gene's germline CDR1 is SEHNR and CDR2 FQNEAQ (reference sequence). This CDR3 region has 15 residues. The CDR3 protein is CASSPPGPNTGELFF.

CDR3 residues: CASSWRGLNEQFF. The rearrangement links TRBV28 to TRBJ2-1; the D gene TCRdb calls, TRBD1, cannot be checked with no DNA. This CDR3 has 13 amino acids. The germline gives CDR1 MDHEN, CDR2 SYDVKM. Full variable domain (rest looked up from reference TRBV28 and TRBJ2-1): DVKVTQSSRYLVKRTGEKVFLECVQDMDHENMFWYRQDPGLGLRLIYFSYDVKMKEKGDIPEGYSVSREKKERFSLILESASTNQTSMYLCASSWRGLNEQFFGPGTRLTVL.

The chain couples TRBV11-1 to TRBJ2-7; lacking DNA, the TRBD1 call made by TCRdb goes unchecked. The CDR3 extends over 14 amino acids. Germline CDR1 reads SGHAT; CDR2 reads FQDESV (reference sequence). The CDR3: CASSGGDSAYEQYF.

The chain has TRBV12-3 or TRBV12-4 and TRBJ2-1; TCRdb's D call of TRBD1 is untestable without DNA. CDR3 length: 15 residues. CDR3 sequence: CASSFPTGTSNEQFF.

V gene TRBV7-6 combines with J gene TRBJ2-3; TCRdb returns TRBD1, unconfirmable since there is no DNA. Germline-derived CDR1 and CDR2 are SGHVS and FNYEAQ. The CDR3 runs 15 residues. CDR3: CASSLTGMGADTQYF.

The CDR3 spells CASSPPVYTGELFF. This chain links TRBV12-3 or TRBV12-4 with TRBJ2-2; the D gene TCRdb calls, TRBD1, cannot be checked with no DNA. The CDR3 is made up of 14 amino acids.

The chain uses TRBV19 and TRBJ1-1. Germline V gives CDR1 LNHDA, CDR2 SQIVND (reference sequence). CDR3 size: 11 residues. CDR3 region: CASLDYTEAFF. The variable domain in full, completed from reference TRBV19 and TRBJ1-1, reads DGGITQSPKYLFRKEGQNVTLSCEQNLNHDAMYWYRQDPGQGLRLIYYSQIVNDFQKGDIAEGYSVSREKKESFPLTVTSAQKNPTAFYLCASLDYTEAFFGQGTRLTVV.

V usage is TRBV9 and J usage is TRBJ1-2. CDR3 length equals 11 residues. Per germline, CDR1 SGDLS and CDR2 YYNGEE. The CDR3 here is CASSALEGYTF.

This chain's CDR3 is CASSSPDRADEAFF. This chain links TRBV5-1 with TRBJ1-1; the D call of TRBD1 rests on TCRdb alone, since no DNA is present to check it. Germline lookup yields CDR1 SGHRS and CDR2 YFSETQ. The CDR3 totals 14 residues.

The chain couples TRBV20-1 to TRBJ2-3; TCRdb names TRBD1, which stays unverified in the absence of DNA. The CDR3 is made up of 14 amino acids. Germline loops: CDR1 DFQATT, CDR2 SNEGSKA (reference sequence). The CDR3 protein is CSASDRVFTDTQYF.

Here the CDR3 reads CATKSLLAGGETQYF. The genes are TRBV12-3 or TRBV12-4 and TRBJ2-5; TCRdb designates TRBD2, a call that cannot be tested without DNA. The CDR3 runs 15 residues.

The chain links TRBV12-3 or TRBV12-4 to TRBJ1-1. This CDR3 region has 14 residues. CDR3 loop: CASSQGWGNTEAFF.

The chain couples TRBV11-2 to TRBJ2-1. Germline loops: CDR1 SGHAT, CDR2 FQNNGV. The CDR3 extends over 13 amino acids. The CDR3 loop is CASSLTENNEQFF.

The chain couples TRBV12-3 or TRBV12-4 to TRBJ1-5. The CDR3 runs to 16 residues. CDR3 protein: CASSLALWGIDQPQHF.